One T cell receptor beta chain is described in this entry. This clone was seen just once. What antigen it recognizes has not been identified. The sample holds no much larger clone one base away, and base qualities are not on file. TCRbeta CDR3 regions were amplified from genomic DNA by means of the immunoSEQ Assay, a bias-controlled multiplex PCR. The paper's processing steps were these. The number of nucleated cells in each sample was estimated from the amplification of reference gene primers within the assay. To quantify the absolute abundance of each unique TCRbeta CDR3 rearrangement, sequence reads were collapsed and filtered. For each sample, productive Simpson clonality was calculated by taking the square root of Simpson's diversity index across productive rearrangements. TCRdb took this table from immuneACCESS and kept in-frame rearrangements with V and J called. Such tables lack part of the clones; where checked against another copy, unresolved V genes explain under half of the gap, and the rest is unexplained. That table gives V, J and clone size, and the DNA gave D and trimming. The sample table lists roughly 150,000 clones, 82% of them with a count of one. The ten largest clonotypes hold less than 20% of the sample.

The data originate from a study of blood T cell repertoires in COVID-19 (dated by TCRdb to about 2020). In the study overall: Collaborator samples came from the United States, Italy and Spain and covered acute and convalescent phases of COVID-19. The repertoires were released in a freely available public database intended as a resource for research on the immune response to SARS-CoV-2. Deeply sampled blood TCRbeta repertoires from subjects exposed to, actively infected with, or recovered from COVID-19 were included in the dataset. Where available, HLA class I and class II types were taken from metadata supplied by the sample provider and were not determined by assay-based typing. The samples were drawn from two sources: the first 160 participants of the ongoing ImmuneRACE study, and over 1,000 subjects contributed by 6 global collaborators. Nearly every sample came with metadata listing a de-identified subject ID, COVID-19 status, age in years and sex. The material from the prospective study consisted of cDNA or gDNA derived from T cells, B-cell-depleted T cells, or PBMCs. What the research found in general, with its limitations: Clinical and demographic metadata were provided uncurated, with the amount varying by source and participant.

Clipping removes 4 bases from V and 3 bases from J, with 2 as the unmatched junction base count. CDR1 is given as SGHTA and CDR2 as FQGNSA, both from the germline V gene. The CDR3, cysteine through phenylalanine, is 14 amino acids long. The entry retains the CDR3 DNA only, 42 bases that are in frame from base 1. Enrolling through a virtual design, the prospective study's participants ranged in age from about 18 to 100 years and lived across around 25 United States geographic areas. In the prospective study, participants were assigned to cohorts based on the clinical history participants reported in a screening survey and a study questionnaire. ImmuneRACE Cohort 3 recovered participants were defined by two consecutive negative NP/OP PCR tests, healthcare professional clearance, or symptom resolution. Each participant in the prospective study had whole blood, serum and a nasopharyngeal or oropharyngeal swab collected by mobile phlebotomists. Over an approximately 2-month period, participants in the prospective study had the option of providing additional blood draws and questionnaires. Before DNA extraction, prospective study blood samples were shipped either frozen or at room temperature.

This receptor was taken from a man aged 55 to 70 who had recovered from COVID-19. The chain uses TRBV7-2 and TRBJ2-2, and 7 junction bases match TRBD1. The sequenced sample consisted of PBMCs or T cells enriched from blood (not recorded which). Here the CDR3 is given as CASSSGQYTGELFF. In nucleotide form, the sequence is TGTGCCAGCAGCTCGGGACAGTACACCGGGGAGCTGTTTTTT.